These 5 T cell receptor beta chains originate from one sample sequenced in a study of Ad26.COV2.S vaccination and SARS-CoV-2 variants. Treatment: roughly 20 received Ad26.COV2.S at low or high dose, single or two shots; 5 received placebo; per-sample allocation not given. Material that was analyzed had been drawn on day 63 after the first vaccine or placebo injection. TCRdb keeps only in-frame clones here, not all; method: immunoSEQ multiplex PCR. The sample shows around 450,000 clones, about nine tenths of them seen only once. The material was peripheral blood, obtained in a trial of Ad26.COV2.S vaccine versus placebo. Receptors were obtained from a person between 18 and 60 years old who received the Ad26.COV2.S COVID-19 vaccine or a placebo.

This clone was found once. The chain couples TRBV7-3 to TRBJ2-3; 10 bases align to TRBD1. The germline gives CDR1 SGHTA, CDR2 FQGTGA. J was trimmed by 1 base and V by 4 bases; bases with no gene match: 2. The CDR3 loop spans 15 amino acids. CDR3 sequence reads: CASSSTGGGTDTQYF. The CDR3 nucleotides are TGTGCCAGCAGCTCGACAGGGGGCGGCACAGATACGCAGTATTTT.

CDR3: CATSEPRDRPTGELFF. CDR3 in DNA: TGTGCCACCAGTGAACCCCGGGACCGGCCCACCGGGGAGCTGTTTTTT. The rearrangement links TRBV24-1 to TRBJ2-2, with D perhaps matching TRBD1 or TRBD2 (5 bases each). This CDR3 comprises 16 residues. CDR1 is KGHDR and CDR2 is SFDVKD in the germline V gene. Trimming took off 4 bases at V and 4 bases at J, with 15 bases between the two ends.

The chain combines TRBV6-6 with TRBJ1-3, with no clear D. There are 13 residues in the CDR3. Trimming left V 4 bases short and J 4 bases short, with 8 bases between. Germline V gives CDR1 MNHNY, CDR2 SVGAGI (reference sequence). The CDR3 nucleotides are TGTGCCAGCAGTTCCACCCAAGGAAACACCATATATTTT. This codes for CASSSTQGNTIYF.

The chain has TRBV9 and TRBJ2-7, with 7 bases identical to TRBD2. Germline lookup yields CDR1 SGDLS and CDR2 YYNGEE. V lost 0 bases to trimming and J lost 6 bases; unmatched junction nucleotides: 6. This CDR3 has 14 residues. CDR3 bases: TGTGCCAGCAGCGTAGGCGGGAGCGGCGTCGAGCAGTACTTC. The encoded protein is CASSVGGSGVEQYF.

This chain uses TRBV11-2 with TRBJ2-2; 7 nucleotides line up with TRBD2. This CDR3 contains 16 residues. After removal of 1 base from V and 2 bases from J, the junction contained 4 bases not matched to a gene. The germline gives CDR1 SGHAT, CDR2 FQNNGV. The CDR3 region has the DNA TGTGCCAGCAGCTTAGTTGGGGGGGACAACACCGGGGAGCTGTTTTTT. This translates into CASSLVGGDNTGELFF.